Shown below are 25 T cell receptor beta chains from a single sample sequenced in a study of response to subunit inactivated influenza vaccine (dated by TCRdb to the late 2010s). The protocol used for the library was RT-PCR. The sequencer was an Illumina HiSeq 2500. Clones were called with MiXCR by TCRdb after fastp trimmed the public reads at Q25, and only in-frame beta chains were retained. Every entry covers one CDR3 protein and lists the most common genes and DNA from its rows. This sample holds hundreds of thousands of distinct CDR3 sequences; 7.6% were observed only once. The top ten clones comprise roughly 13% of the sample. The sample in question was PBMCs from blood, obtained about 24 months after vaccination. These receptors all stem from a man aged 45-69 years who received an inactivated influenza vaccine. Donor details come from another sample of the same person, matched by shared clones.

This clonotype has a count of ten or more. The CDR3 is CSGRGRGVETQYF. The CDR3 DNA follows: TGCAGTGGGCGGGGTCGGGGAGTAGAGACCCAGTACTTC. This chain links TRBV20-1 with TRBJ2-5, with D tentatively TRBD2 (6 bases). CDR1 and CDR2 from the germline V gene are DFQATT and SNEGSKA (reference sequence). CDR3 length equals 13 residues. The V end was cut by 7 bases, the J end by 4 bases, with 16 bases between.

Many counts were recorded for this clonotype. The genes are TRBV20-1 and TRBJ2-7; TRBD1 is a possible D gene (6 bases). The CDR3 sequence is 12 residues long. Germline CDR1 DFQATT, CDR2 SNEGSKA (reference sequence). V lost 2 bases and J 4 bases, leaving 9 bases between the germline ends. The CDR3 sequence is CSARTGSYEQYF. Written as DNA, the CDR3 is TGCAGTGCTAGAACAGGGAGTTACGAGCAGTACTTC.

This clonotype was seen a handful of times. V gene TRBV9 combines with J gene TRBJ2-1, with D perhaps matching TRBD2 (5 bases). Trimming cost V 0 bases and J 3 bases, with 10 bases left between them. From germline, CDR1 is SGDLS and CDR2 YYNGEE. The CDR3 sequence is 15 residues long. CDR3 bases: TGTGCCAGCAGCGTAGGAGCCGGGGACTACAATGAGCAGTTCTTC. It encodes CASSVGAGDYNEQFF. Full variable domain (missing parts from reference TRBV9 and TRBJ2-1): DSGVTQTPKHLITATGQRVTLRCSPRSGDLSVYWYQQSLDQGLQFLIQYYNGEERAKGNILERFSAQQFPDLHSELNLSSLELGDSALYFCASSVGAGDYNEQFFGPGTRLTVL.

The V and J genes are TRBV7-9 and TRBJ2-7, with no clear D. V lost 2 bases and J 3 bases, leaving 11 bases between the germline ends. The CDR3 is made up of 14 amino acids. CDR1 is SEHNR, CDR2 FQNEAQ, per germline (reference sequence). CDR3 sequence (DNA): TGTGCCAGCAGCTTATGGCCAGATCGCTACGAGCAGTACTTC. Protein sequence: CASSLWPDRYEQYF.

In the case of this clonotype: At one of its ends the junction is not consistent with the germline gene, which may arise from a read error. The genes are TRBV20-1 and TRBJ2-4; TRBD2 matches at 8 bases. CDR1 DFQATT and CDR2 SNEGSKA come from the germline V gene (reference sequence). The length of the CDR3 is 12 residues. CDR3 sequence: CCARTSIHIQYF. The CDR3 DNA sequence: TGCTGTGCTAGGACTAGCATACACATTCAGTACTTC.

The chain employs TRBV2 and TRBJ1-1; D is undetermined. This CDR3 region has 14 residues. V lost 4 bases, J lost 0 bases, and 9 bases lay in between. Germline lookup yields CDR1 SNHLY and CDR2 FYNNEI. CDR3 bases: TGTGCCAGCAGTGGGATGTCTGTGAACACTGAAGCTTTCTTT. Protein: CASSGMSVNTEAFF.

On this clonotype: An end of the junction does not agree with germline; a read error may underlie this. J is TRBJ2-6 and V is TRBV4-3, with D tentatively TRBD2 (6 bases). The germline V gene encodes CDR1 LGHNA and CDR2 YSLEER. The CDR3 is 17 residues long. The chain's CDR3 is CASSQESGSSGANVLTF. CDR3 nucleotide sequence: TGCGCCAGCAGCCAAGAAAGCGGGTCCTCTGGGGCCAACGTCCTGACCTTC.

This clonotype was seen a few times. The chain combines TRBV7-8 with TRBJ2-1; 15 bases are a match to TRBD2. The J segment lost 0 bases and the V segment lost 1 base, leaving 7 bases of the junction unmatched. CDR3 length: 20 residues. CDR1 and CDR2 from the germline V gene are SGHVS and FQNEAQ. CDR3 protein: CASSLGGLAGGKSSYNEQFF. CDR3 DNA sequence: TGTGCCAGCAGCTTAGGGGGACTAGCGGGAGGCAAAAGCTCCTACAATGAGCAGTTCTTC. Supplemented by reference TRBV7-8 and TRBJ2-1, the full variable domain reads GAGVSQSPRYKVAKRGQDVALRCDPISGHVSLFWYQQALGQGPEFLTYFQNEAQLDKSGLPSDRFFAERPEGSVSTLKIQRTQQEDSAVYLCASSLGGLAGGKSSYNEQFFGPGTRLTVL.

The V and J genes are TRBV20-1 and TRBJ1-1; weak D call: TRBD1 (6 bases). Trimming removed 8 bases from V and 11 bases from J, with 21 bases in between. CDR1 and CDR2 (germline): DFQATT, SNEGSKA (reference sequence). This CDR3 comprises 12 residues. The CDR3 sequence: CSPEGGSKRAFF. As DNA, the CDR3 is TGCAGTCCCGAGGGGGGATCGAAGAGGGCTTTCTTT.

This clonotype was counted many times. An end of the junction does not agree with germline; a read error may underlie this. This sequence joins TRBV3-1 and TRBJ1-5; D is uncertain. Germline CDR1 is LGHDT and CDR2 is YNNKEL (reference sequence). The CDR3 is made up of 14 amino acids. As DNA, the CDR3 is TGTGCCAGCAGCCAAGATAGGTTGCGGAATCCCCTGCATTTT. Translated: CASSQDRLRNPLHF.

In this sample, this clonotype turned up a few times. The chain recombines TRBV5-5 with TRBJ2-1; weak D call: TRBD1 (5 bases). Deletions cut 2 bases from V and 6 bases from J, with 18 bases between. From germline, CDR1 is SGHKS and CDR2 YYEKEE (reference sequence). This CDR3 is 16 amino acids long. This chain's CDR3 is CASSFLGAVYLNEQFF. DNA of the CDR3: TGTGCCAGCAGCTTCTTAGGGGCCGTATATCTCAATGAGCAGTTCTTC.

The rearrangement links TRBV7-8 to TRBJ2-3, with D unresolved. CDR3 length equals 16 residues. Per the germline V gene, CDR1 is SGHVS and CDR2 is FQNEAQ. V gave up 1 base and J gave up 2 bases, with 13 bases separating them. CDR3 sequence: CASSLVNGYYTDTQYF. In nucleotides, the CDR3 is TGTGCCAGCAGCTTAGTAAACGGTTATTACACAGATACGCAGTATTTT. Looking up the rest from reference TRBV7-8 and TRBJ2-3 gives the full variable domain: GAGVSQSPRYKVAKRGQDVALRCDPISGHVSLFWYQQALGQGPEFLTYFQNEAQLDKSGLPSDRFFAERPEGSVSTLKIQRTQQEDSAVYLCASSLVNGYYTDTQYFGPGTRLTVL.

This clonotype was counted only a few times. The V and J genes are TRBV29-1 and TRBJ1-5; D remains ambiguous. Germline values: CDR1 SQVTM, CDR2 ANQGSEA. V gave up 3 bases and J gave up 5 bases, with 11 bases separating them. The CDR3 runs to 13 residues. The CDR3 reads CSVDGQKDQPQHF. CDR3 DNA sequence: TGCAGCGTTGATGGTCAGAAAGATCAGCCCCAGCATTTT. Supplemented by reference TRBV29-1 and TRBJ1-5, the full variable domain reads SAVISQKPSRDICQRGTSLTIQCQVDSQVTMMFWYRQQPGQSLTLIATANQGSEATYESGFVIDKFPISRPNLTFSTLTVSNMSPEDSSIYLCSVDGQKDQPQHFGDGTRLSIL.

The chain is built from TRBV7-9 and TRBJ1-1; the D is unclear. Germline lookup yields CDR1 SEHNR and CDR2 FQNEAQ (reference sequence). Trimming took 0 bases from V and 1 from J, leaving 12 bases between them. The CDR3 contains 16 residues. CDR3 nucleotides: TGTGCCAGCAGCTTAGCGCTAAGTCAGTCGAACACTGAAGCTTTCTTT. It specifies CASSLALSQSNTEAFF. Full variable domain (rest looked up from reference TRBV7-9 and TRBJ1-1): DTGVSQNPRHKITKRGQNVTFRCDPISEHNRLYWYRQTLGQGPEFLTYFQNEAQLEKSRLLSDRFSAERPKGSFSTLEIQRTEQGDSAMYLCASSLALSQSNTEAFFGQGTRLTVV.

Ten or more counts support this clonotype. The chain employs TRBV6-1 and TRBJ2-1; TRBD2 might be the D (6 bases). Germline V CDR1 and CDR2: MNHNS, SASEGT. V was cut by 5 bases and J by 2 bases, with 13 bases left in between. CDR3 size: 15 residues. CDR3 bases: TGTGCCAGCAGTCCCGTGCCGGGGGCCTACAATGAGCAGTTCTTC. Translating gives CASSPVPGAYNEQFF.

The sample holds a few counts of this clonotype. This chain joins TRBV4-2 and TRBJ2-7; D ambiguous. Germline CDR1 and CDR2: LGHNA and YNFKEQ. Deletions cut 0 bases from V and 5 bases from J, with 5 bases between. This CDR3 has 12 residues. In DNA form, the CDR3 reads TGTGCCAGCAGCCAAGATGGCGACGAGCAGTACTTC. This sequence encodes CASSQDGDEQYF.

The chain employs TRBV3-1 and TRBJ1-6, with 7 bases lining up with TRBD1. CDR1 and CDR2 (germline): LGHDT, YNNKEL (reference sequence). The CDR3 is made up of 14 amino acids. Trimming cost V 7 bases and J 4 bases; bases outside gene matches: 4. DNA for the CDR3: TGTGCCAGCAAGGGGACAGAGTATAATTCACCCCTCCACTTT. Its translation: CASKGTEYNSPLHF.

The chain employs TRBV12-3 or TRBV12-4 and TRBJ2-6; 10 nucleotides align to TRBD1. The CDR3 has 19 amino acids. The ends lost 5 bases at V and 0 bases at J; junction bases unmatched: 10. The DNA for the CDR3 is TGTGCCAGCAGTCCACCGACGGGACAGGGGTTCTCTGGGGCCAACGTCCTGACTTTC. It translates to CASSPPTGQGFSGANVLTF.

This clonotype was counted between two and nine times. The chain combines TRBV11-2 with TRBJ2-7; 7 bases map to TRBD1. The V segment lost 2 bases and the J segment 9 bases; nucleotides outside the gene matches: 7. Germline CDR1 SGHAT, CDR2 FQNNGV. The CDR3 runs 13 residues. For the CDR3, the DNA is TGTGCCAGCAGCTTAATAACAGGGGAGAGGCAGTACTTC. This gives the protein CASSLITGERQYF.

The chain combines TRBV9 with TRBJ2-1; TRBD2 aligns across 8 bases. There are 15 residues in the CDR3. Germline lookup yields CDR1 SGDLS and CDR2 YYNGEE. Trimming cost V 4 bases and J 9 bases; bases outside gene matches: 12. The CDR3 DNA sequence: TGTGCCAGCAGCCCCCTAAGCGGCGGGAGGAGTGAGCAGTTCTTC. Protein product: CASSPLSGGRSEQFF.

V usage is TRBV7-6 and J usage is TRBJ1-4; TRBD1 is a possible D gene (5 bases). This CDR3 spans 15 amino acids. Trimming removed 3 bases at V and 3 bases at J, with 11 bases between. Germline values: CDR1 SGHVS, CDR2 FNYEAQ. CDR3 region: CASSFGRASNEKLFF. The CDR3 coding sequence is TGTGCCAGCAGCTTTGGCAGGGCTTCTAATGAAAAACTGTTTTTT.

There are many counts of this clonotype. The rearrangement uses TRBV20-1 and TRBJ1-5; tentatively, D is TRBD1 (5 bases). The ends were cut back, 2 bases at V and 9 bases at J, with 17 bases in the middle. The CDR3 totals 14 residues. Germline V lookup: CDR1 DFQATT, CDR2 SNEGSKA (reference sequence). The CDR3, as DNA: TGCAGTGCTAGACCAGCGGGGCAAATCGGGCCCCAGCATTTT. Encoded protein: CSARPAGQIGPQHF.

A note on this clonotype: A much more abundant neighbour one base away suggests this may be a read error. The chain employs TRBV5-6 and TRBJ1-3; possibly TRBD1 for D (6 bases). The germline V gene has CDR1 SGHDT and CDR2 YYEEEE. The CDR3 sequence is 16 residues long. The CDR3 bases are TGTGCCAACAGCCGGCTGGACAGAAGCTCTGGAAACACCATATATTTT. Translation gives CANSRLDRSSGNTIYF.

This clonotype was seen ten or more times. The chain carries TRBV10-3 and TRBJ2-3; 8 bases map to TRBD2. CDR1 and CDR2 (germline): ENHRY, SYGVKD. The CDR3 extends over 17 amino acids. J lost 2 bases, V lost 3 bases, and 10 bases had no gene match. The CDR3 sequence is CAISDRLAGTHTDTQYF. CDR3 coding DNA: TGTGCCATCAGTGATCGGCTAGCGGGTACCCACACAGATACGCAGTATTTT.

This clonotype was counted ten times or more. The CDR3 sequence: CASSLEGGRALINEQFF. The CDR3 bases are TGTGCCAGCAGTTTAGAGGGCGGGAGGGCCCTAATTAATGAGCAGTTCTTC. The V and J genes are TRBV12-3 or TRBV12-4 and TRBJ2-1; 9 bases map to TRBD2. With 1 base clipped from V and 7 bases from J, the junction kept 11 bases outside the gene matches. This CDR3 spans 17 amino acids.